The source of this TCR beta chain is a study of CD8 T cells in ankylosing spondylitis. The study's findings and limits: What seemed typical of ankylosing spondylitis blood was a TCR beta motif built from about eight highly homologous variants.

This clonotype was counted between two and nine times. Antigen specificity is unknown. Between the trimmed V and J ends, which lost 0 bases and 1 base, there was a span of 9 bases. The CDR3 consists of 15 residues. TCRdb reprocessed the 5' RACE reads with MiXCR, giving one entry per CDR3 protein. Of 750,000 to 850,000 distinct CDR3 sequences listed, 12% are singletons. The TCR was taken from a male donor with ankylosing spondylitis. The chain recombines TRBV12-3 or TRBV12-4 with TRBJ2-5; D might be TRBD2 (5 bases). Material: blood, either unsorted or a sorted T cell fraction (not recorded which). This chain's CDR3 is CASSLALATQETQYF. The CDR3 nucleotides are TGTGCCAGCAGTTTAGCGCTAGCCACCCAAGAGACCCAGTACTTC.